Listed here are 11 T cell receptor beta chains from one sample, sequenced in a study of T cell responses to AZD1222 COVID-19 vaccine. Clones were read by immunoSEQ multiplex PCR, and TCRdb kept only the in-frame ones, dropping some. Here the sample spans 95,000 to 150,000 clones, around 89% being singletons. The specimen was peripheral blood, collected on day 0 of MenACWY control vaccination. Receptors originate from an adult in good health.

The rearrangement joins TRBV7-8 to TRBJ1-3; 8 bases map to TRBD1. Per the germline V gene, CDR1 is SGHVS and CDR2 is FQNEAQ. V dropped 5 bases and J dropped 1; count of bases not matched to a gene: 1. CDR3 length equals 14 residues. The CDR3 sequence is CASSHRGSGNTIYF. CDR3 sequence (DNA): TGTGCCAGCAGCCACAGGGGGTCTGGAAACACCATATATTTT.

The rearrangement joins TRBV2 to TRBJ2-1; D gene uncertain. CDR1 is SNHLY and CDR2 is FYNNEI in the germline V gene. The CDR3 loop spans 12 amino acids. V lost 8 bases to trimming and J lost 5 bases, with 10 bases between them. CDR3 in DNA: TGTGCCAGCTATGCTACGAACAATGAGCAGTTCTTC. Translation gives CASYATNNEQFF.

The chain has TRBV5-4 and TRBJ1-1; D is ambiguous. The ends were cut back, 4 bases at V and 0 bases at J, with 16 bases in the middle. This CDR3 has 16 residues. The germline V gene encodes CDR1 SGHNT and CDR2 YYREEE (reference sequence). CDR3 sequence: CASSPQGSRMNTEAFF. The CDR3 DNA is TGTGCCAGCAGCCCCCAAGGCTCCCGGATGAACACTGAAGCTTTCTTT. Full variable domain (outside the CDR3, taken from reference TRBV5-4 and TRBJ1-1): ETGVTQSPTHLIKTRGQQVTLRCSSQSGHNTVSWYQQALGQGPQFIFQYYREEENGRGNFPPRFSGLQFPNYSSELNVNALELDDSALYLCASSPQGSRMNTEAFFGQGTRLTVV.

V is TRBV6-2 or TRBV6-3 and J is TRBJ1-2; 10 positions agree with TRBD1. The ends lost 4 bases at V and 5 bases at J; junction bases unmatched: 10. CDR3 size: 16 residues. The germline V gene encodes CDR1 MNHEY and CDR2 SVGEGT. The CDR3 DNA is TGTGCCAGCAGTTTCACCGGGACAGGGGATCGGTATGGCTACACCTTC. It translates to CASSFTGTGDRYGYTF.

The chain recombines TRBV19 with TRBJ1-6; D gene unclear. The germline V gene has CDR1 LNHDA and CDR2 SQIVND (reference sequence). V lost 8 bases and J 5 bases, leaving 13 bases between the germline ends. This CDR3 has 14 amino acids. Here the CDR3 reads CASSMGSNNSPLHF. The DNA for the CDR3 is TGTGCCAGTTCCATGGGTTCCAATAATTCACCCCTCCACTTT.

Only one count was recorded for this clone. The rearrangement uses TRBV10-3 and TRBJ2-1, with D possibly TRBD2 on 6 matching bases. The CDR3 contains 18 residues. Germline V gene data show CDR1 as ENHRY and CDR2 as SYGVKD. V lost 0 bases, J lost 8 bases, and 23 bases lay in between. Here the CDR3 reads CAISESNGDSPSGDEQFF. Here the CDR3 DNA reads TGTGCCATCAGTGAGTCGAACGGTGACTCCCCCTCGGGGGATGAGCAGTTCTTC.

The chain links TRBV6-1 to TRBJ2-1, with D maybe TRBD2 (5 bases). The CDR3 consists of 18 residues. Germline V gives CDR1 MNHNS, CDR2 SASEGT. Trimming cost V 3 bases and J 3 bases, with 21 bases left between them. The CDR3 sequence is CASSDARMTGKNYNEQFF. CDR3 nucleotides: TGTGCCAGCAGTGACGCTCGGATGACGGGGAAGAACTACAATGAGCAGTTCTTC.

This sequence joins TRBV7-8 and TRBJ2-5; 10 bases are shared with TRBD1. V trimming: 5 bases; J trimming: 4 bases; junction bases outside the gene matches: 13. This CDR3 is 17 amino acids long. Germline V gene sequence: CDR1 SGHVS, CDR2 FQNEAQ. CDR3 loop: CASSLKRTRDRGETQYF. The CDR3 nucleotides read TGTGCCAGCAGCCTAAAACGCACCCGGGACAGGGGAGAGACCCAGTACTTC.

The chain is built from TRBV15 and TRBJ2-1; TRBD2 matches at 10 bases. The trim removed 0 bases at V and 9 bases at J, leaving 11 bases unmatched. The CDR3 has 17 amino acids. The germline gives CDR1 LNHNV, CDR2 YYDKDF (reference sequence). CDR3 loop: CATSRESSGRSFREQFF. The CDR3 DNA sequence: TGTGCCACCAGCAGAGAGAGTAGCGGGAGGAGTTTTCGTGAGCAGTTCTTC.

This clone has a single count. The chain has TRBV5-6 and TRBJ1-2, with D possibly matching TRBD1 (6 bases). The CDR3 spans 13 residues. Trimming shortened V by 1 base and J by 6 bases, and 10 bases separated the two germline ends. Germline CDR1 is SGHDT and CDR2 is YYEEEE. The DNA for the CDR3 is TGTGCCAGCAGCTTGTGGGGGGCTGATGGCTACACCTTC. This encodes CASSLWGADGYTF.

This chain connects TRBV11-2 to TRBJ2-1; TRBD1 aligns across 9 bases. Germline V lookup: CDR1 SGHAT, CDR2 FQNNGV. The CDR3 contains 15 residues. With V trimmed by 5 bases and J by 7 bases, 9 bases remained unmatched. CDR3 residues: CASSPRTGAVNEQFF. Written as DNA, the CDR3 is TGTGCCAGCAGCCCTCGGACAGGGGCTGTAAATGAGCAGTTCTTC.